The next 29 T cell receptor beta chains were all read from a single sample in a study of T cells after yellow fever vaccination (dated by TCRdb to about 2019). This specimen's treatment or condition label, interpreted: live attenuated yellow fever vaccine strain. Library method: 5' RACE. Data came from an Illumina HiSeq 2500. The public reads were quality trimmed at Q25 with fastp and then assembled into clones with MiXCR by TCRdb, keeping productive beta chains. Every CDR3 protein is listed once, alongside the most common genes and DNA of its rows. This sample is represented by roughly 170,000 distinct CDR3 sequences; about 6% of them were singletons. The ten largest account for less than 3.5% of the sample. Source: CD4+ T cells sorted from PBMCs, taken on the day of the first yellow fever vaccination. The receptors here all came from a man in his late teens or twenties who received the YFV17D yellow fever vaccine.

This clonotype was recorded at least ten times. V gene TRBV7-6 combines with J gene TRBJ2-7; no definite D call. Trimming took off 4 bases at V and 6 bases at J, with 13 bases between the two ends. The germline CDR1 and CDR2 sequences are SGHVS and FNYEAQ. The CDR3 consists of 13 residues. CDR3 bases: TGTGCCAGCAGCTCATGTTCCGATTGCGAGCAGTACTTC. Protein product: CASSSCSDCEQYF.

In its sample, this clonotype was seen a few times. The chain joins TRBV7-2 to TRBJ1-2, with D possibly matching TRBD1 (5 bases). V lost 5 bases, J lost 3 bases, and 16 bases lay in between. This CDR3 is 15 amino acids long. Germline CDR1 is SGHTA and CDR2 is FQGNSA. CDR3 sequence reads: CASSLDRQPHYGYTF. CDR3 DNA: TGTGCCAGCAGCCTCGACCGACAGCCACACTATGGCTACACCTTC.

This clonotype was counted at least ten times. The chain uses TRBV7-3 and TRBJ2-1, with a tentative D call TRBD2 (6 bases). Trimming took 5 bases from V and 4 from J, leaving 12 bases between them. CDR1 is SGHTA, CDR2 FQGTGA, per germline. The CDR3 runs 14 residues. The CDR3: CASSAGTPYNEQFF. In DNA, the CDR3 is TGTGCCAGCAGCGCGGGGACCCCATACAATGAGCAGTTCTTC.

This sequence joins TRBV27 and TRBJ1-2, with 7 bases lining up with TRBD1. With 6 bases clipped from V and 8 bases from J, the junction kept 9 bases outside the gene matches. Germline V lookup: CDR1 MNHEY, CDR2 SMNVEV (reference sequence). There are 13 residues in the CDR3. Here the CDR3 reads CASSRLTGFGYTF. DNA for the CDR3: TGTGCCAGCAGCAGACTGACAGGGTTCGGCTACACCTTC.

This rearrangement joins TRBV5-1 to TRBJ1-2, with 9 bases that match TRBD1. After removal of 1 base from V and 5 bases from J, the junction contained 3 bases not matched to a gene. Germline lookup yields CDR1 SGHRS and CDR2 YFSETQ. This CDR3 spans 14 amino acids. CDR3 coding DNA: TGCGCCAGCAGCTTGTTCGGGACAGGGTATGGCTACACCTTC. Translating it yields CASSLFGTGYGYTF.

In its sample, this clonotype was seen many times. The V gene is TRBV7-2, the J gene TRBJ2-3; no definite D call. Germline CDR1 is SGHTA and CDR2 is FQGNSA. The CDR3 has 13 amino acids. V lost 6 bases to trimming and J lost 2 bases, with 9 bases between them. CDR3 coding DNA: TGTGCCAGCAGGCTTGGTCCCACAGATACGCAGTATTTT. This codes for CASRLGPTDTQYF. Full variable domain (remainder filled in from reference TRBV7-2 and TRBJ2-3): GAGVSQSPSNKVTEKGKDVELRCDPISGHTALYWYRQSLGQGLEFLIYFQGNSAPDKSGLPSDRFSAERTGGSVSTLTIQRTQQEDSAVYLCASRLGPTDTQYFGPGTRLTVL.

This clonotype was observed a few times. This chain connects TRBV2 to TRBJ2-7; 10 bases align to TRBD1. Germline CDR1 SNHLY, CDR2 FYNNEI. The CDR3 spans 14 residues. Here the CDR3 reads CAGSRDRGSYEQYV. DNA for the CDR3: TGTGCCGGCAGCAGGGACAGGGGCTCCTACGAGCAGTACGTC.

The chain joins TRBV4-1 to TRBJ2-1; no clear D gene. Germline-derived CDR1 and CDR2 are MGHRA and YSYEKL. The V end lost 0 bases, the J end lost 9 bases, and 6 bases lay between the germline ends. The CDR3 runs to 12 residues. The CDR3 DNA reads as TGCGCCAGCAGCCAAGAGGCCCGTGAGCAGTTCTTC. The encoded protein is CASSQEAREQFF.

At least ten counts were recorded for this clonotype. V is TRBV5-1 and J is TRBJ2-5, with D tentatively TRBD1 or TRBD2 (5 bases each). Trimming took off 7 bases at V and 5 bases at J, with 15 bases between the two ends. CDR3 size: 13 residues. The germline gives CDR1 SGHRS, CDR2 YFSETQ. CDR3 loop: CASSLGVGETQYF. The DNA of the CDR3 is TGCGCCAGCTCCCTGGGGGTAGGCGAGACCCAGTACTTC.

In its sample, this clonotype was seen many times. The chain joins TRBV27 to TRBJ1-5; tentative D call: TRBD1 (5 bases). V lost 4 bases to trimming and J lost 5 bases, with 15 bases between them. The CDR3 has 15 amino acids. Germline V gene sequence: CDR1 MNHEY, CDR2 SMNVEV (reference sequence). Here the CDR3 reads CASSSGQPSYQPQHF. The CDR3 DNA sequence: TGTGCCAGCAGTTCGGGGCAGCCATCCTATCAGCCCCAGCATTTT.

The chain combines TRBV27 with TRBJ2-7, with D unresolved. CDR1 and CDR2 from the germline V gene are MNHEY and SMNVEV (reference sequence). The V end lost 5 bases, the J end lost 6 bases, and 11 bases lay between the germline ends. CDR3 size: 12 residues. CDR3 protein: CASSTDWGEQYF. The CDR3 DNA reads as TGTGCCAGCAGTACCGACTGGGGCGAGCAGTACTTC.

This clonotype was detected many times. The genes are TRBV14 and TRBJ1-2; D remains ambiguous. CDR1 is SGHDN and CDR2 is FVKESK in the germline V gene. V lost 3 bases, J lost 4 bases, and 9 bases lay in between. CDR3 length: 13 amino acids. CDR3 nucleotides: TGTGCCAGCAGCCATGAAAAATTCTATGGCTACACCTTC. It specifies CASSHEKFYGYTF.

The sample holds many counts of this clonotype. This sequence joins TRBV5-1 and TRBJ2-1; 7 bases map to TRBD1. CDR3 length: 14 amino acids. Per germline, CDR1 SGHRS and CDR2 YFSETQ. V lost 7 bases and J lost 0; bases outside the gene matches: 4. The CDR3, as DNA: TGCGCCAGCTCCCGGGACAGCTCCTACAATGAGCAGTTCTTC. Amino acids: CASSRDSSYNEQFF.

The rearrangement links TRBV7-3 to TRBJ2-2; D gene unclear. From germline, CDR1 is SGHTA and CDR2 FQGTGA. With 8 bases removed from V and 5 bases from J, the gap between germline ends came to 15 bases. This CDR3 region has 14 residues. CDR3 nucleotide sequence: TGTGCCAGCGGCCCCGGCGGCCGGACCGGGGAGCTGTTTTTT. It specifies CASGPGGRTGELFF.

The sample holds a few counts of this clonotype. The gene calls are TRBV10-3 and TRBJ2-1; TRBD2 might be the D (5 bases). V shed 8 bases and J shed 4 bases, with 15 bases lying between them. CDR3 length: 14 amino acids. The germline CDR1 and CDR2 sequences are ENHRY and SYGVKD. CDR3 in amino acids: CAIGRADRYNEQFF. CDR3 in DNA: TGTGCCATCGGGCGGGCGGATCGGTACAATGAGCAGTTCTTC.

The rearrangement joins TRBV7-3 to TRBJ2-1; 7 bases line up with TRBD2. Trimming removed 0 bases from V and 6 bases from J; junction bases left unmatched: 8. The germline V gene has CDR1 SGHTA and CDR2 FQGTGA. The CDR3 is 16 residues long. The chain's CDR3 is CASSLTGGSSSNEQFF. In DNA, the CDR3 is TGTGCCAGCAGCTTAACGGGGGGGTCCTCGTCCAATGAGCAGTTCTTC. Based on the CDR3 plus reference TRBV7-3 and TRBJ2-1, the full variable domain is GAGVSQTPSNKVTEKGKYVELRCDPISGHTALYWYRQSLGQGPEFLIYFQGTGAADDSGLPNDRFFAVRPEGSVSTLKIQRTERGDSAVYLCASSLTGGSSSNEQFFGPGTRLTVL.

This clonotype was seen repeatedly, ten times or more. This chain connects TRBV4-3 to TRBJ2-5; 7 bases match TRBD2. V shed 2 bases and J 6 bases; nucleotides not matched to a gene: 3. CDR1 and CDR2 (germline): LGHNA, YSLEER. The CDR3 sequence is 13 residues long. This chain's CDR3 is CASSQWEGKTQYF. The CDR3 coding sequence is TGCGCCAGCAGCCAATGGGAGGGAAAGACCCAGTACTTC.

The J gene is TRBJ1-1, the V gene TRBV4-1, with D tentatively TRBD1 (6 bases). The CDR3 covers 18 residues. Trimming cost V 3 bases and J 0 bases, with 20 bases left between them. Germline V CDR1 and CDR2: MGHRA, YSYEKL. CDR3 sequence (DNA): TGCGCCAGCAGCCAGGGAAACGGGGGGCGATCTATGAACACTGAAGCTTTCTTT. Translated: CASSQGNGGRSMNTEAFF.

This rearrangement joins TRBV5-8 to TRBJ2-6; the D call may be TRBD1 or TRBD2 (5 bases each). The germline CDR1 and CDR2 sequences are SGHTS and YDEGEE. The CDR3 is 16 residues long. Trimming removed 3 bases from V and 3 bases from J, with 13 bases in between. The CDR3 DNA sequence: TGTGCCAGCAGCTCGAAGAGGGGCTATGGGGCCAACGTCCTGACTTTC. The encoded protein is CASSSKRGYGANVLTF. Full variable domain (rest looked up from reference TRBV5-8 and TRBJ2-6): EAGVTQSPTHLIKTRGQQATLRCSPISGHTSVYWYQQALGLGLQFLLWYDEGEERNRGNFPPRFSGRQFPNYSSELNVNALELEDSALYLCASSSKRGYGANVLTFGAGSRLTVL.

This clonotype has at least ten counts. The CDR3 loop is CSARTVPGTGFLYF. DNA of the CDR3: TGCAGTGCTAGGACCGTCCCCGGGACAGGTTTCCTGTACTTC. The chain couples TRBV20-1 to TRBJ2-4; 8 bases are shared with TRBD1. Germline CDR1 and CDR2: DFQATT and SNEGSKA (reference sequence). Trimming at V came to 3 bases and at J to 15 bases, leaving 16 bases not matched to a gene. This CDR3 spans 14 amino acids.

This clonotype was detected many times. The genes are TRBV11-2 and TRBJ2-5; a weak D match, TRBD1 (5 bases). CDR3 length: 18 residues. V was clipped by 2 bases and J by 3 bases, with 22 bases between them. Germline CDR1 and CDR2: SGHAT and FQNNGV. The CDR3 DNA is TGTGCCAGCAGCTTAACCCAACTGGACACCAGGATTAAAGAGACCCAGTACTTC. Residues: CASSLTQLDTRIKETQYF.

The table lists this clonotype with many counts. Its ends do not fully match the called genes, so a read error is possible. V is TRBV5-1 and J is TRBJ2-3; 8 bases match TRBD2. This CDR3 contains 14 residues. Germline-derived CDR1 and CDR2 are SGHRS and YFSETQ. The CDR3 region is CASSLAGSTDTQYF. CDR3 DNA sequence: TGTGCCAGCAGCTTAGCGGGGAGCACAGATACGCAGTATTTT. Drawing the rest from reference TRBV5-1 and TRBJ2-3, the complete variable domain is KAGVTQTPRYLIKTRGQQVTLSCSPISGHRSVSWYQQTPGQGLQFLFEYFSETQRNKGNFPGRFSGRQFSNSRSEMNVSTLELGDSALYLCASSLAGSTDTQYFGPGTRLTVL.

Many counts were recorded for this clonotype. The V gene is TRBV5-5, the J gene TRBJ2-7; TRBD2 might be the D (6 bases). The CDR3 spans 14 residues. V was clipped by 5 bases and J by 0 bases, with 12 bases between them. Germline values: CDR1 SGHKS, CDR2 YYEKEE (reference sequence). The CDR3 reads CASRSLARSYEQYV. In DNA form, the CDR3 reads TGTGCCAGCAGGTCACTAGCACGCTCCTACGAGCAGTACGTC.

This clonotype was detected only a few times. A single base separates this from a much larger clone, so it may be a read error. This chain connects TRBV3-1 to TRBJ2-7; D is undetermined. V shed 1 base and J shed 7 bases, with 17 bases lying between them. The CDR3 covers 15 residues. Germline CDR1 and CDR2: LGHDT and YNNKEL (reference sequence). This CDR3 is CASSQVFAGSREQYF. The CDR3 nucleotides read TGTGCCAGCAGCCAAGTTTTTGCAGGTAGTAGGGAGCAGTACTTC.

The chain has TRBV24-1 and TRBJ1-5; 9 nucleotides agree with TRBD1. From germline, CDR1 is KGHDR and CDR2 SFDVKD. The V gene end was trimmed by 7 bases and the J gene end by 5 bases; junction bases not matched to a gene: 8. The CDR3 length is 15 residues. CDR3 protein: CATSKTGQGYQPQHF. CDR3 in DNA: TGTGCCACCAGCAAGACGGGACAGGGTTATCAGCCCCAGCATTTT.

This clonotype came up a few times. This chain joins TRBV6-2 or TRBV6-3 and TRBJ1-6; no definite D call. Trimming removed 6 bases at V and 13 bases at J, with 10 bases between. Germline assignment: CDR1 MNHEY and CDR2 SVGEGT. The CDR3 spans 11 residues. DNA for the CDR3: TGTGCCAGCAGGACGGTGAGTCCCCTCCACTTT. Translating gives CASRTVSPLHF.

The sample holds many counts of this clonotype. This rearrangement joins TRBV12-3 or TRBV12-4 to TRBJ2-5, with D unclear. Trimming removed 6 bases at V and 1 base at J, with 6 bases between. The CDR3 is made up of 12 amino acids. The CDR3 is CASSFAQETQYF. The DNA for the CDR3 is TGTGCCAGCAGCTTTGCCCAAGAGACCCAGTACTTC.

This chain links TRBV7-2 with TRBJ1-5; TRBD1 matches at 8 bases. Trimming removed 5 bases from V and 4 bases from J; junction bases left unmatched: 4. CDR1 and CDR2 (germline): SGHTA, FQGNSA. The CDR3 loop spans 14 amino acids. This chain's CDR3 is CASSQRQGNQPQHF. CDR3 in DNA: TGTGCCAGCAGCCAAAGACAGGGGAATCAGCCCCAGCATTTT.

This clonotype was detected many times. This chain links TRBV5-1 with TRBJ2-2; the D gene could be TRBD1 or TRBD2 (5 bases each). CDR3 length equals 14 residues. Trimming pared 4 bases from V and 2 bases from J, leaving 9 bases between. Per the germline V gene, CDR1 is SGHRS and CDR2 is YFSETQ. The CDR3 spells CASSPGANTGELFF. The CDR3 DNA reads as TGCGCCAGCAGCCCCGGGGCAAACACCGGGGAGCTGTTTTTT.